The 27 T cell receptor beta chains given below trace back to one sample, sequenced in a study of CD8+CD57+ T cells in acquired aplastic anemia. TCR beta VDJ combinations and CDR3 sequences were profiled from genomic DNA. TCRdb used MiXCR to reprocess the reads, holding one entry per CDR3 protein. This sample has about 200,000 distinct CDR3 sequences, with about half found just once. Sequencing was done on patients that had shown CD8+CD57+ cell expansion by flow cytometry. The sequencing input was sorted CD4+, CD8+, or CD8+CD57+ T cells (not recorded which) from PBMCs. The receptors were sampled from a human donor with aplastic anemia.

The table lists this clonotype with a count of one. The V call is TRBV19, the J call TRBJ2-3; 7 bases map to TRBD1. Germline CDR1 is LNHDA and CDR2 is SQIVND (reference sequence). The CDR3 loop spans 14 amino acids. Trimming at V came to 6 bases and at J to 1 base, leaving 4 bases not matched to a gene. This CDR3 reads CASRNRGGTDTQYF. The CDR3 bases are TGTGCCAGTAGAAACAGGGGAGGCACAGATACGCAGTATTTT. The full variable domain, rest sourced from reference TRBV19 and TRBJ2-3, is DGGITQSPKYLFRKEGQNVTLSCEQNLNHDAMYWYRQDPGQGLRLIYYSQIVNDFQKGDIAEGYSVSREKKESFPLTVTSAQKNPTAFYLCASRNRGGTDTQYFGPGTRLTVL.

This chain links TRBV6-1 with TRBJ2-1; 11 bases map to TRBD1. The CDR3 is 17 amino acids. V lost 5 bases to trimming and J lost 6 bases; unmatched junction nucleotides: 12. Germline lookup yields CDR1 MNHNS and CDR2 SASEGT. Here the CDR3 DNA reads TGTGCCAGCAGTTACTCGACCCCCGGGACAGGGGGCAATGAGCAGTTCTTC. Its protein is CASSYSTPGTGGNEQFF.

The chain employs TRBV24-1 and TRBJ1-1; 8 bases fit TRBD1. Looked up from germline, CDR1 is KGHDR and CDR2 is SFDVKD. The CDR3 spans 12 residues. The V gene end was trimmed by 7 bases and the J gene end by 8 bases; junction bases not matched to a gene: 5. CDR3 sequence (DNA): TGTGCCACCAGCTCGACAGGGGAAGAAGCTTTCTTT. This sequence encodes CATSSTGEEAFF.

This clonotype was seen repeatedly, ten times or more. The chain has TRBV5-1 and TRBJ2-5; the D gene is possibly TRBD2 (5 bases). CDR1 and CDR2 (germline): SGHRS, YFSETQ. V shed 0 bases and J shed 3 bases, with 12 bases lying between them. The CDR3 loop spans 15 amino acids. This CDR3 is CASSLVAGLEETQYF. The CDR3 DNA reads TGCGCCAGCAGCTTGGTTGCGGGTCTGGAAGAGACCCAGTACTTC.

The sample holds many counts of this clonotype. The V call is TRBV11-3, the J call TRBJ2-7, with D perhaps TRBD1 or TRBD2 (5 bases each). Trimming shortened V by 2 bases and J by 3 bases, and 17 bases separated the two germline ends. There are 16 residues in the CDR3. Looked up from germline, CDR1 is SGHNT and CDR2 is YENEEA. The CDR3 region is CASSLNGRGGGYEQYF. The DNA for the CDR3 is TGTGCCAGCAGCTTAAACGGCCGGGGCGGTGGCTACGAGCAGTACTTC. Combining the CDR3 with reference TRBV11-3 and TRBJ2-7 gives the whole variable domain EAGVVQSPRYKIIEKKQPVAFWCNPISGHNTLYWYLQNLGQGPELLIRYENEEAVDDSQLPKDRFSAERLKGVDSTLKIQPAELGDSAVYLCASSLNGRGGGYEQYFGPGTRLTVT.

At least ten counts were recorded for this clonotype. This chain connects TRBV19 to TRBJ2-2; D is ambiguous. The CDR3 runs 14 residues. Germline CDR1 and CDR2: LNHDA and SQIVND (reference sequence). Trimming pared 6 bases from V and 2 bases from J, leaving 10 bases between. The CDR3 spells CASRGFSNTGELFF. CDR3 in DNA: TGTGCCAGTAGAGGGTTTTCAAACACCGGGGAGCTGTTTTTT.

As for this clonotype: At one end the junction does not follow the germline gene, possibly because of a read error. This rearrangement joins TRBV5-1 to TRBJ1-2; 7 bases line up with TRBD1. Germline loops: CDR1 SGHRS, CDR2 YFSETQ. The CDR3 runs to 14 residues. The DNA for the CDR3 is TGTGCCAGCAGCTCACGGGACAGAAACTATGGCTACACCTTC. Amino acids: CASSSRDRNYGYTF.

The chain has TRBV19 and TRBJ1-2; 8 bases map to TRBD1. Germline V gives CDR1 LNHDA, CDR2 SQIVND (reference sequence). This CDR3 comprises 13 residues. CDR3 amino acids: CARSPRGQGGYTF. In DNA form, the CDR3 reads TGTGCTAGATCCCCCAGGGGGCAGGGTGGCTACACCTTC. Full variable domain (missing parts from reference TRBV19 and TRBJ1-2): DGGITQSPKYLFRKEGQNVTLSCEQNLNHDAMYWYRQDPGQGLRLIYYSQIVNDFQKGDIAEGYSVSREKKESFPLTVTSAQKNPTAFYLCARSPRGQGGYTFGSGTRLTVV.

This clonotype was counted many times. The chain links TRBV6-6 to TRBJ1-5; a weak D match, TRBD1 (6 bases). CDR1 is MNHNY and CDR2 is SVGAGI in the germline V gene (reference sequence). The CDR3 length is 13 residues. V dropped 8 bases and J dropped 7 bases, with 15 bases sitting between them. In DNA, the CDR3 is TGTGCCAGCGGAGGGGGAATAGGCCAGCCCCAGCATTTT. Its protein is CASGGGIGQPQHF.

V usage is TRBV10-3 and J usage is TRBJ1-1; D gene uncertain. Trimming pared 6 bases from V and 5 bases from J, leaving 16 bases between. Per the germline V gene, CDR1 is ENHRY and CDR2 is SYGVKD. There are 14 residues in the CDR3. CDR3 bases: TGTGCCATCAGCCTGAAGGCGATGGGGACTGAAGCTTTCTTT. Protein: CAISLKAMGTEAFF.

The CDR3 region has the DNA TGTGCCAGCAGCTTAGGTTTAGGGCCCAATGAGCAGTTCTTC. Protein product: CASSLGLGPNEQFF. The rearrangement links TRBV7-9 to TRBJ2-1, with D hard to call. The CDR3 totals 14 residues. Germline values: CDR1 SEHNR, CDR2 FQNEAQ (reference sequence). With 1 base removed from V and 6 bases from J, the gap between germline ends came to 10 bases.

This clonotype was picked up many times. V usage is TRBV20-1 and J usage is TRBJ1-1, with D uncertain. Germline assignment: CDR1 DFQATT and CDR2 SNEGSKA (reference sequence). The CDR3 sequence is 11 residues long. Trimming cost V 5 bases and J 7 bases, with 11 bases left between them. In nucleotides, the CDR3 is TGCAGTGCTGGAAGTAGGGATGAAGCTTTCTTT. It codes for CSAGSRDEAFF.

The V call is TRBV7-9, the J call TRBJ2-5, with D possibly TRBD2 on 6 matching bases. The CDR3 consists of 13 residues. V was clipped by 3 bases and J by 5 bases, with 10 bases between them. Germline CDR1 is SEHNR and CDR2 is FQNEAQ (reference sequence). The chain's CDR3 is CASSFGGAETQYF. The DNA for the CDR3 is TGTGCCAGCAGCTTTGGCGGGGCCGAGACCCAGTACTTC.

This clonotype was seen more than once but under ten times. The genes are TRBV7-2 and TRBJ2-3; no definite D call. Trimming cost V 5 bases and J 6 bases, with 12 bases left between them. There are 13 residues in the CDR3. Germline V CDR1 and CDR2: SGHTA, FQGNSA. In nucleotides, the CDR3 is TGTGCCAGCAGCGTAGGATCCGTGGATACGCAGTATTTT. Protein sequence: CASSVGSVDTQYF.

This clonotype was found once. The V call is TRBV7-3, the J call TRBJ1-2; D is unclear. Trimming left V 2 bases short and J 7 bases short, with 17 bases between. The CDR3 covers 15 residues. Germline values: CDR1 SGHTA, CDR2 FQGTGA. As DNA, the CDR3 is TGTGCCAGCAGCTTAGATCCAGGCTTTATCAGTGGCTACACCTTC. This translates into CASSLDPGFISGYTF.

A remark on this clonotype: Given the absence of the conserved phenylalanine or tryptophan at the CDR3 end, a read error is likely. In DNA form, the CDR3 reads TGTGCCAGCAGCGTAGAAGGGTCCGCGGCCGGGGAGCTGTTTTCT. It translates to CASSVEGSAAGELFS. This rearrangement joins TRBV9 to TRBJ2-2, with D uncertain. Trimming left V 0 bases short and J 6 bases short, with 12 bases between. The V gene's germline CDR1 is SGDLS and CDR2 YYNGEE. The CDR3 sequence is 15 residues long.

The V gene is TRBV2, the J gene TRBJ2-1, with D perhaps TRBD1 (6 bases). The CDR3 length is 15 residues. V was shortened by 1 base and J by 3 bases, with 10 bases between the two germline ends. The germline CDR1 and CDR2 sequences are SNHLY and FYNNEI. The CDR3 DNA reads as TGTGCCAGCAGTGAAGAGGGGGACCGCTACAATGAGCAGTTCTTC. Its translation: CASSEEGDRYNEQFF.

V gene TRBV15 combines with J gene TRBJ1-2; the match to TRBD1 covers 8 bases. Germline CDR1 and CDR2: LNHNV and YYDKDF (reference sequence). The CDR3 contains 14 residues. Trimming cost V 0 bases and J 8 bases; bases outside gene matches: 5. The CDR3 is CATSREAGGRGYTF. The CDR3, as DNA: TGTGCCACCAGCAGAGAGGCAGGGGGCCGGGGCTACACCTTC. Combining the CDR3 with reference TRBV15 and TRBJ1-2 gives the whole variable domain DAMVIQNPRYQVTQFGKPVTLSCSQTLNHNVMYWYQQKSSQAPKLLFHYYDKDFNNEADTPDNFQSRRPNTSFCFLDIRSPGLGDTAMYLCATSREAGGRGYTFGSGTRLTVV.

The rearrangement links TRBV27 to TRBJ2-5; 9 nucleotides line up with TRBD2. The CDR3 contains 17 residues. J lost 0 bases, V lost 1 base, and 6 bases had no gene match. The germline CDR1 and CDR2 sequences are MNHEY and SMNVEV (reference sequence). The CDR3 spells CASSLFASGANQETQYF. CDR3 nucleotides: TGTGCCAGCAGTTTATTTGCTAGCGGGGCGAACCAAGAGACCCAGTACTTC.

With regard to this clonotype: The junction departs from germline at one end; a sequencing error may be responsible. The rearrangement uses TRBV6-2 or TRBV6-3 and TRBJ1-2; perhaps TRBD1 as D (5 bases). From germline, CDR1 is MNHEY and CDR2 SVGEGT. The CDR3 runs 12 residues. The CDR3 coding sequence is TGTGCCACCAGTGACAGAAGCCTTGGCTACACCTTC. It is translated as CATSDRSLGYTF.

This chain joins TRBV7-2 and TRBJ2-2, with TRBD1 matching 8 bases. The germline CDR1 and CDR2 sequences are SGHTA and FQGNSA. V shed 4 bases, J shed 4 bases, and the junction held 5 bases outside the gene matches. CDR3 length: 15 residues. CDR3 DNA: TGTGCCAGCAGCTCATCCGGGACAGGCACCGGGGAGCTGTTTTTT. This encodes CASSSSGTGTGELFF.

The rearrangement joins TRBV18 to TRBJ2-3; unclear D gene. The germline V and J ends were trimmed by 6 bases and 0 bases, with 10 bases remaining between them. Germline assignment: CDR1 KGHSH and CDR2 LQKENI. The CDR3 contains 14 residues. The CDR3 bases are TGTGCCAGCTCCCCCGGGTCGAGCACAGATACGCAGTATTTT. It is translated as CASSPGSSTDTQYF. The complete variable domain, with remaining parts taken from reference TRBV18 and TRBJ2-3, reads NAGVMQNPRHLVRRRGQEARLRCSPMKGHSHVYWYRQLPEEGLKFMVYLQKENIIDESGMPKERFSAEFPKEGPSILRIQQVVRGDSAAYFCASSPGSSTDTQYFGPGTRLTVL.

As DNA, the CDR3 is TGTGCCACCAGTGACGAACTCGGAAGCTATGGCTACACCTTC. This sequence encodes CATSDELGSYGYTF. The chain is built from TRBV24-1 and TRBJ1-2; D is uncertain. V lost 4 bases, J lost 4 bases, and 12 bases lay in between. There are 14 residues in the CDR3. From germline, CDR1 is KGHDR and CDR2 SFDVKD.

This clonotype was detected only a few times. This chain links TRBV25-1 with TRBJ1-2; D remains unclear. Per the germline V gene, CDR1 is MGHDK and CDR2 is SYGVNS. V gave up 2 bases and J gave up 2 bases, with 3 bases separating them. The CDR3 has 12 amino acids. The CDR3 spells CASSEGNYGYTF. CDR3 bases: TGTGCCAGCAGTGAAGGAAACTATGGCTACACCTTC.

This clonotype was recorded a few times. J is TRBJ2-6 and V is TRBV12-3 or TRBV12-4; D not certain. CDR3 size: 16 residues. V was trimmed by 5 bases and J by 0 bases, leaving 11 bases between them. CDR3 sequence reads: CASSPDRASGANVLTF. CDR3 DNA: TGTGCCAGCAGTCCGGACCGAGCCTCTGGGGCCAACGTCCTGACTTTC.

The V and J genes are TRBV20-1 and TRBJ2-7; 14 bases map to TRBD2. The CDR3 is 16 amino acids. The germline V gene has CDR1 DFQATT and CDR2 SNEGSKA (reference sequence). J lost 7 bases, V lost 3 bases, and 11 bases had no gene match. The CDR3 region is CSARGTSGGLYWEQYF. The CDR3 coding sequence is TGCAGTGCTAGGGGGACTAGCGGGGGATTATATTGGGAGCAGTACTTC.

V gene TRBV7-2 combines with J gene TRBJ2-7, with D perhaps matching TRBD1 (6 bases). This CDR3 comprises 15 residues. In germline, CDR1 is SGHTA, CDR2 FQGNSA. Trimming shortened V by 6 bases and J by 0 bases, and 15 bases separated the two germline ends. DNA of the CDR3: TGTGCCAGCAGTACCTCCGGGACAAGCTCCTACGAGCAGTACTTC. Protein product: CASSTSGTSSYEQYF.